This TCR beta chain was identified during a study of OX40 agonist ivuxolimab in advanced cancers. For context, the study as a whole: Ivuxolimab was a fully human IgG2 agonistic monoclonal antibody targeting the costimulatory receptor OX40 (CD134). The paper covers the monotherapy dose-escalation part of the phase I ivuxolimab trial, which included N ≈ 50 patients. Patients were allowed to have had prior anti-PD-1, anti-PD-L1 or anti-CTLA-4 therapy, and approximately 39% of the dose-escalation patients had been treated with checkpoint inhibitors. The purpose of peripheral TCRbeta sequencing was to test whether ivuxolimab changed TCR sequence diversity and led to clonal T-cell expansion. Of the 52 patients in dose escalation, 19 had hepatocellular carcinoma, around 15 had melanoma, 9 had renal cell carcinoma and 9 had head and neck cancer. Three dose-escalation patients achieved partial responses, one with hepatocellular carcinoma and two with cutaneous melanoma. Intravenous ivuxolimab was administered to patients every 2 weeks at six dose levels: 0.01, 0.1, 0.3, 1.5, 3 and 10 mg/kg. In the dose-escalation cohort, 70% to 85% of patients were male, and the mean age was around 60 years, with a range of roughly 20 to 85.

Trimming takes 0 bases off V and 3 bases off J; junction bases not matched to a gene: 4. The germline V gene supplies CDR1 LGHNA and CDR2 YSLEER. The CDR3 has 16 amino acids, counting the end cysteine and phenylalanine. CDR3 DNA only is kept here, 48 bases in frame from base 1. This clone was picked up a small number of times. Its antigen remains unidentified. No base quality information exists; no much larger clone differs at one position. General findings and caveats noted by the study authors: Which antigens the clonally expanded peripheral T cells were specific for was not determined. On average, CD8+ T cells showed more expanded clones than CD4+ T cells after ivuxolimab. Partial responders in the 0.1-3.0 mg/kg groups had among the lowest normalized peripheral clonal expansion, especially among CD8+ T cells. Low levels of normalized T-cell clonal expansion were also shown by some nonresponding patients. At doses of 0.1 to 3.0 mg/kg, clonal expansion of both CD4+ and CD8+ blood T cells was observed from baseline to week 6.

The trial excluded patients who had a history of autoimmune disease or who were on systemic immunosuppression. Peripheral blood for TCR sequencing was drawn from every dose cohort at baseline, at cycle 4 day 1 and at cycle 7 day 1. Samples were obtained from an open-label, multicenter, first-in-human phase I dose-escalation trial of ivuxolimab. Adults with locally advanced or metastatic head and neck squamous cell, hepatocellular, melanoma or renal cell carcinoma were enrolled in the trial. Before TCR sequencing, CD4+ T cells and CD8+ T cells were sorted from peripheral blood as separate populations. Genomic DNA was isolated from the sorted cells so that the TCRbeta CDR3 region could be sequenced. TCRbeta CDR3 regions were sequenced using the immunoSEQ Assay. TCRdb took over this immuneACCESS table, retaining in-frame rearrangements with V and J assigned. Such tables are incomplete; in checked studies, under half of the missing clones stem from an unresolved V gene, and the remainder is unexplained. Counted in this sample were tens of thousands of clones; roughly 80% of them appeared once. The ten biggest clones cover 1% to 1.3% of the sample.

This receptor was taken from an adult with an advanced solid tumor such as melanoma, head and neck, liver or kidney cancer. The chain couples TRBV4-3 to TRBJ2-1, with 8 middle bases fitting TRBD2. Sequences were derived from CD4+ or CD8+ T cells sorted from blood, sampled in a trial of the OX40 agonist ivuxolimab. The CDR3 reads CASSQEAGGIYNEQFF. The nucleotides read TGCGCCAGCAGCCAAGAGGCGGGAGGAATCTACAATGAGCAGTTCTTC.